Presented here are 29 T cell receptor beta chains from one specimen sequenced in a study of T cell responses to AZD1222 COVID-19 vaccine. TCRdb keeps only in-frame clones here, not all; method: immunoSEQ multiplex PCR. The sample includes about 180,000 clones, about 89% of them seen just once. The source was peripheral blood, collected on day 0 of AZD1222 vaccination. The source of these receptors is an adult in good health.

The chain recombines TRBV6-5 with TRBJ1-1; no clear D gene. Germline CDR1 reads MNHEY; CDR2 reads SVGAGI. Trimming cost V 7 bases and J 1 base, with 10 bases left between them. The CDR3 has 13 residues. The CDR3 sequence is CASTEGRNTEAFF. DNA of the CDR3: TGTGCCAGCACCGAAGGACGGAACACTGAAGCTTTCTTT.

The gene calls are TRBV7-9 and TRBJ1-2; the D is unclear. V lost 1 base to trimming and J lost 6 bases, with 9 bases between them. CDR1 and CDR2 from the germline V gene are SEHNR and FQNEAQ (reference sequence). CDR3 size: 13 residues. CDR3 nucleotide sequence: TGTGCCAGCAGCTTAGACAGTCGGAATGGCTACACCTTC. Translation gives CASSLDSRNGYTF.

This chain connects TRBV7-9 to TRBJ2-1, with D unresolved. Germline assignment: CDR1 SEHNR and CDR2 FQNEAQ (reference sequence). V lost 6 bases to trimming and J lost 0 bases, with 6 bases between them. The CDR3 consists of 13 residues. CDR3 loop: CASRASSYNEQFF. DNA of the CDR3: TGTGCCAGCAGGGCGAGCTCCTACAATGAGCAGTTCTTC.

The chain joins TRBV28 to TRBJ1-3, with D uncertain. The CDR3 contains 18 residues. V lost 3 bases to trimming and J lost 0 bases, with 18 bases between them. Germline-derived CDR1 and CDR2 are MDHEN and SYDVKM. The CDR3 reads CASSFSLGKGSSGNTIYF. The CDR3 nucleotides read TGTGCCAGCAGTTTCTCTCTCGGGAAAGGTTCCTCTGGAAACACCATATATTTT.

This clone appeared once. V usage is TRBV6-6 and J usage is TRBJ1-3; a weak D match, TRBD1 (5 bases). The CDR3 has 16 amino acids. In germline, CDR1 is MNHNY, CDR2 SVGAGI (reference sequence). Trimming took off 3 bases at V and 0 bases at J, with 12 bases between the two ends. The CDR3 region has the DNA TGTGCCAGCAGTTATAGGACACCTTCCTCTGGAAACACCATATATTTT. Translation: CASSYRTPSSGNTIYF.

The chain is built from TRBV16 and TRBJ2-7; D may match TRBD1 or TRBD2 (5 bases each). Trimming cost V 5 bases and J 0 bases, with 14 bases left between them. Germline values: CDR1 KGHSY, CDR2 FQNENV. The CDR3 has 15 amino acids. The DNA of the CDR3 is TGTGCCAGCAGCGGAAGGGACGTCCTCTCCTACGAGCAGTACTTC. Protein: CASSGRDVLSYEQYF.

V and J are TRBV7-8 and TRBJ2-1, with TRBD2 matching over 8 bases. In germline, CDR1 is SGHVS, CDR2 FQNEAQ. The CDR3 covers 16 residues. V lost 1 base and J lost 0; bases outside the gene matches: 2. DNA of the CDR3: TGTGCCAGCAGCTTAGTACTAGCGGACTCCTACAATGAGCAGTTCTTC. Translated: CASSLVLADSYNEQFF.

V and J are TRBV3-1 (or the pseudogene TRBV3-2) and TRBJ1-1; D perhaps matches TRBD1 (5 bases). The CDR3 sequence is 14 residues long. Deletions cut 7 bases from V and 3 bases from J, with 15 bases between. CDR1 and CDR2 (germline): LGHDT, YNNKEL (reference sequence). CDR3 sequence: CASTLRGADTEAFF. Here the CDR3 DNA reads TGTGCCAGCACCCTACGAGGGGCGGACACTGAAGCTTTCTTT.

This chain uses TRBV27 with TRBJ2-1, with 9 bases lining up with TRBD1. The CDR3 loop spans 16 amino acids. The germline V gene has CDR1 MNHEY and CDR2 SMNVEV (reference sequence). Trimming at V came to 3 bases and at J to 6 bases, leaving 9 bases not matched to a gene. CDR3 nucleotides: TGTGCCAGCAGTTTCTCCGGGACAGGGAGTAGCAATGAGCAGTTCTTC. Amino acids: CASSFSGTGSSNEQFF.

A remark on this clone: At one end the junction does not follow the germline gene, possibly because of a read error. The V gene is TRBV12-3 or TRBV12-4, the J gene TRBJ2-4; 12 bases map to TRBD2. The CDR3 extends over 13 amino acids. The CDR3 DNA reads as TGTGCCAGCAGTCTAGCGGGAGGGGACATTCAGTACTTC. Residues: CASSLAGGDIQYF.

This chain links TRBV7-8 with TRBJ1-1, with D unresolved. The germline gives CDR1 SGHVS, CDR2 FQNEAQ. The CDR3 extends over 17 amino acids. The ends were cut back, 2 bases at V and 1 base at J, with 17 bases in the middle. CDR3 residues: CASSLMNREVTNTEAFF. CDR3 coding DNA: TGTGCCAGCAGCTTAATGAACCGCGAGGTGACGAACACTGAAGCTTTCTTT.

This sequence joins TRBV5-4 and TRBJ1-3; 9 nucleotides agree with TRBD1. This CDR3 is 14 amino acids long. Unmatched junction bases numbered 6, after V lost 3 bases and J lost 8 bases. In germline, CDR1 is SGHNT, CDR2 YYREEE (reference sequence). CDR3 sequence (DNA): TGTGCCAGCAGCTCGGGACAGGGAAGGGACACCATATATTTT. Translated, it gives CASSSGQGRDTIYF.

This rearrangement joins TRBV7-8 to TRBJ1-3; possible D gene TRBD1, 5 bases. Germline V gene sequence: CDR1 SGHVS, CDR2 FQNEAQ. CDR3 length: 16 amino acids. Trimming took off 1 base at V and 3 bases at J, with 13 bases between the two ends. The CDR3 region is CASSLGLGLSGNTIYF. The CDR3 nucleotides read TGTGCCAGCAGCTTAGGATTGGGACTTAGTGGAAACACCATATATTTT.

This chain joins TRBV5-1 and TRBJ2-3, with 8 nucleotides matching TRBD2. This CDR3 is 16 amino acids long. Germline loops: CDR1 SGHRS, CDR2 YFSETQ. J was trimmed by 3 bases and V by 4 bases; bases with no gene match: 10. In DNA form, the CDR3 reads TGCGCCAGCAGCCAGTTTCGGGTAGCGGGAACAGATACGCAGTATTTT. This translates into CASSQFRVAGTDTQYF. The full variable domain, with the rest looked up from reference TRBV5-1 and TRBJ2-3, is KAGVTQTPRYLIKTRGQQVTLSCSPISGHRSVSWYQQTPGQGLQFLFEYFSETQRNKGNFPGRFSGRQFSNSRSEMNVSTLELGDSALYLCASSQFRVAGTDTQYFGPGTRLTVL.

The V gene is TRBV7-9, the J gene TRBJ1-1; D gene unclear. The V gene lost 3 bases and the J gene lost 0 bases, with 5 bases spanning the gap. The CDR3 sequence is 13 residues long. Germline V gene sequence: CDR1 SEHNR, CDR2 FQNEAQ (reference sequence). CDR3 sequence reads: CASSFFMNTEAFF. CDR3 bases: TGTGCCAGCAGCTTTTTCATGAACACTGAAGCTTTCTTT.

The V call is TRBV2, the J call TRBJ1-2; perhaps TRBD1 as D (6 bases). Germline CDR1 is SNHLY and CDR2 is FYNNEI. The CDR3 sequence is 13 residues long. Trimming left V 6 bases short and J 4 bases short, with 12 bases between. The CDR3 nucleotides read TGTGCCAGCAGGGGACAACAAATCTATGGCTACACCTTC. Protein: CASRGQQIYGYTF.

The chain employs TRBV2 and TRBJ2-1; 8 bases are a match to TRBD2. The CDR3 covers 14 residues. Germline V gene lookup returns CDR1 SNHLY and CDR2 FYNNEI. V shed 10 bases, J shed 7 bases, and the junction held 12 bases outside the gene matches. The CDR3, as DNA: TGTGCCACCAGGGGACTAGAGACCTCTAATGAGCAGTTCTTC. This codes for CATRGLETSNEQFF.

This clone was detected only a few times. This chain uses TRBV6-4 with TRBJ1-1; TRBD1 might be the D (5 bases). With 2 bases removed from V and 5 bases from J, the gap between germline ends came to 12 bases. CDR1 is MRHNA and CDR2 is SNTAGT in the germline V gene. The CDR3 totals 14 residues. This chain's CDR3 is CASSDTSRGTEAFF. The CDR3, as DNA: TGTGCCAGCAGTGACACCAGTCGGGGGACTGAAGCTTTCTTT.

The J gene is TRBJ2-7, the V gene TRBV7-3; tentatively, D is TRBD2 (5 bases). This CDR3 contains 15 residues. The germline CDR1 and CDR2 sequences are SGHTA and FQGTGA. V was pared by 5 bases and J by 2 bases, with 16 bases between. The CDR3 reads CASSPASGSPYEQYF. CDR3 DNA sequence: TGTGCCAGCAGCCCCGCATCGGGGTCACCCTACGAGCAGTACTTC. The full variable domain, with the rest looked up from reference TRBV7-3 and TRBJ2-7, is GAGVSQTPSNKVTEKGKYVELRCDPISGHTALYWYRQSLGQGPEFLIYFQGTGAADDSGLPNDRFFAVRPEGSVSTLKIQRTERGDSAVYLCASSPASGSPYEQYFGPGTRLTVT.

This clone was recorded only once. The CDR3 nucleotides are TGTGCCAGCAGCTTGGTGGGGGGCGGCGAAAAACTGTTTTTT. Translation gives CASSLVGGGEKLFF. The rearrangement links TRBV5-6 to TRBJ1-4; D perhaps matches TRBD1 (6 bases). With 0 bases removed from V and 8 bases from J, the gap between germline ends came to 11 bases. The CDR3 runs 14 residues. Germline V gene data show CDR1 as SGHDT and CDR2 as YYEEEE.

This rearrangement joins TRBV15 to TRBJ2-5, with a tentative D call TRBD2 (7 bases). The CDR3 is made up of 14 amino acids. The germline V and J ends were trimmed by 3 bases and 5 bases, with 13 bases remaining between them. Germline V CDR1 and CDR2: LNHNV, YYDKDF (reference sequence). CDR3 coding DNA: TGTGCCACCAGCAGGGGGGGGGCCCGGGAGACCCAGTACTTC. Amino acids: CATSRGGARETQYF. The variable domain in full, completed from reference TRBV15 and TRBJ2-5, reads DAMVIQNPRYQVTQFGKPVTLSCSQTLNHNVMYWYQQKSSQAPKLLFHYYDKDFNNEADTPDNFQSRRPNTSFCFLDIRSPGLGDTAMYLCATSRGGARETQYFGPGTRLLVL.

This clone was counted once. The gene calls are TRBV14 and TRBJ1-2, with D hard to call. CDR1 and CDR2 from the germline V gene are SGHDN and FVKESK. The length of the CDR3 is 13 residues. Trimming removed 4 bases at V and 2 bases at J, with 8 bases between. CDR3 nucleotides: TGTGCCAGCAGCCCCTCTAGAAACTATGGCTACACCTTC. This translates into CASSPSRNYGYTF.

J is TRBJ2-7 and V is TRBV5-1; TRBD1 matches 9 bases. Germline trimming cut 3 bases from V and 0 bases from J; bases unmatched to any gene: 4. This CDR3 region has 15 residues. Germline V CDR1 and CDR2: SGHRS, YFSETQ. CDR3: CASSSGQGSSYEQYV. The CDR3 DNA reads as TGCGCCAGCAGCTCCGGACAGGGGAGCTCCTACGAGCAGTACGTC.

The chain couples TRBV18 to TRBJ1-3, with a possible D match to TRBD1 (5 bases). V lost 1 base and J 7 bases, leaving 17 bases between the germline ends. The germline gives CDR1 KGHSH, CDR2 LQKENI. This CDR3 comprises 16 residues. The CDR3 DNA sequence: TGTGCCAGCTCACCACTGGACACGTCTCTGTGGAACACCATATATTTT. Translated, it gives CASSPLDTSLWNTIYF.

The chain recombines TRBV7-9 with TRBJ2-2; TRBD1 matches at 7 bases. The germline V gene has CDR1 SEHNR and CDR2 FQNEAQ (reference sequence). The CDR3 is made up of 17 amino acids. Trimming cost V 5 bases and J 0 bases; bases outside gene matches: 9. The CDR3 region has the DNA TGTGCCAGCAGCCCACATCATGGACAGGCGAACACCGGGGAGCTGTTTTTT. It encodes CASSPHHGQANTGELFF.

The chain joins TRBV6-5 to TRBJ2-1, with 14 bases matching TRBD2. The CDR3 extends over 15 amino acids. CDR1 and CDR2 from the germline V gene are MNHEY and SVGAGI. The J segment lost 10 bases and the V segment lost 5 bases, leaving 7 bases of the junction unmatched. Here the CDR3 reads CASSLMRLAGGEQFF. CDR3 in DNA: TGTGCCAGCAGTCTAATGAGACTAGCGGGAGGGGAGCAGTTCTTC.

The chain is built from TRBV29-1 and TRBJ2-3; TRBD2 is a possible D gene (6 bases). This CDR3 has 15 amino acids. The V and J ends lost 2 bases and 0 bases respectively, with 12 bases between them. In germline, CDR1 is SQVTM, CDR2 ANQGSEA. The CDR3: CSVESSSVSTDTQYF. Here the CDR3 DNA reads TGCAGCGTTGAAAGTTCTAGCGTCAGCACAGATACGCAGTATTTT.

The chain carries TRBV24-1 and TRBJ2-7, with TRBD1 identical over 7 bases. Germline assignment: CDR1 KGHDR and CDR2 SFDVKD. The CDR3 loop spans 16 amino acids. With V trimmed by 4 bases and J by 3 bases, 11 bases remained unmatched. The CDR3 nucleotides are TGTGCCACCAGTGACCGAACAGGGACAGCTGACTACGAGCAGTACGTC. Translation: CATSDRTGTADYEQYV.

The rearrangement uses TRBV5-8 and TRBJ1-5, with a possible D match to TRBD1 (6 bases). Deletions cut 0 bases from V and 0 bases from J, with 16 bases between. The CDR3 runs to 18 residues. The V gene's germline CDR1 is SGHTS and CDR2 YDEGEE. The CDR3 sequence: CASSLDLGTTGSNQPQHF. CDR3 DNA: TGTGCCAGCAGCTTGGACCTCGGGACGACAGGTAGCAATCAGCCCCAGCATTTT.